The 28 T cell receptor beta chains listed next were all sequenced from one sample in a study of blood T cell repertoires in COVID-19. The data were produced by immunoSEQ multiplex PCR, yet TCRdb's version contains in-frame clones alone and is incomplete. The sample carries some 200,000 clones, around 82% recorded once. Sample: PBMCs or T cells enriched from blood (not recorded which). These receptors all stem from a middle-aged man who had recovered from COVID-19.

The sample holds a few counts of this clone. The CDR3 spells CASSFSTGGVSPLHF. The CDR3 coding sequence is TGTGCCAGCAGTTTCTCGACAGGGGGCGTCTCACCCCTCCACTTT. The rearrangement links TRBV6-5 to TRBJ1-6; 10 bases fit TRBD1. Germline trimming cut 4 bases from V and 10 bases from J; bases unmatched to any gene: 7. The CDR3 runs 15 residues. Germline V gene lookup returns CDR1 MNHEY and CDR2 SVGAGI.

The V gene is TRBV7-2, the J gene TRBJ2-3; D uncertain. Trimming took 5 bases from V and 7 from J, leaving 7 bases between them. Germline values: CDR1 SGHTA, CDR2 FQGNSA. The CDR3 sequence is 11 residues long. DNA for the CDR3: TGTGCCAGCAGCATCCAAAATACGCAGTATTTT. The encoded protein is CASSIQNTQYF.

The chain uses TRBV24-1 and TRBJ2-1, with D possibly being TRBD1 (5 bases). The V gene's germline CDR1 is KGHDR and CDR2 SFDVKD. CDR3 size: 13 residues. With 0 bases removed from V and 9 bases from J, the gap between germline ends came to 8 bases. For the CDR3, the DNA is TGTGCCACCAGTGATTTGAGGCAGGGTGAGCAGTTCTTC. It specifies CATSDLRQGEQFF.

The chain recombines TRBV6-4 with TRBJ1-6, with 12 bases lining up with TRBD1. Germline V gene sequence: CDR1 MRHNA, CDR2 SNTAGT. Trimming cost V 6 bases and J 7 bases; bases outside gene matches: 4. The CDR3 runs 15 residues. CDR3 DNA: TGTGCCAGCAGCCGGGGACAGGGGGCGAATTCACCCCTCCACTTT. Amino acid sequence: CASSRGQGANSPLHF.

This rearrangement joins TRBV7-9 to TRBJ1-2; D is perhaps TRBD1 (5 bases). Germline lookup yields CDR1 SEHNR and CDR2 FQNEAQ (reference sequence). This CDR3 spans 13 amino acids. Trimming stripped 0 bases from V and 10 bases from J, with 12 bases between. The CDR3 DNA follows: TGTGCCAGCAGCTTAGCGGGGCAGGACCCCTACACCTTC. Protein product: CASSLAGQDPYTF. The full variable domain, completed using reference TRBV7-9 and TRBJ1-2, is DTGVSQNPRHKITKRGQNVTFRCDPISEHNRLYWYRQTLGQGPEFLTYFQNEAQLEKSRLLSDRFSAERPKGSFSTLEIQRTEQGDSAMYLCASSLAGQDPYTFGSGTRLTVV.

This clone was seen just once. The gene calls are TRBV18 and TRBJ1-2, with TRBD1 matching over 8 bases. Trimming at V came to 3 bases and at J to 6 bases, leaving 6 bases not matched to a gene. CDR1 KGHSH and CDR2 LQKENI come from the germline V gene. This CDR3 region has 14 residues. CDR3 protein: CASSPAGTGHGYTF. CDR3 sequence (DNA): TGTGCCAGCTCACCTGCCGGGACAGGACATGGCTACACCTTC.

This chain links TRBV24-1 with TRBJ1-2; 9 bases line up with TRBD1. The CDR3 sequence is 15 residues long. Germline V CDR1 and CDR2: KGHDR, SFDVKD. Trimming removed 2 bases from V and 6 bases from J; junction bases left unmatched: 6. CDR3 region: CATSDSRTGDNGYTF. The CDR3 nucleotides are TGTGCCACCAGTGATTCACGGACAGGGGACAATGGCTACACCTTC.

In DNA form, the CDR3 reads TGCGCCAGCAGCTTGGCCTCGAGAGGGGAGACCCAGTACTTC. The encoded protein is CASSLASRGETQYF. V gene TRBV5-1 combines with J gene TRBJ2-5, with D perhaps matching TRBD2 (5 bases). The germline V and J ends were trimmed by 0 bases and 5 bases, with 11 bases remaining between them. The CDR3 spans 14 residues. From germline, CDR1 is SGHRS and CDR2 YFSETQ.

This rearrangement joins TRBV4-1 to TRBJ2-1; D call uncertain. Trimming pared 5 bases from V and 4 bases from J, leaving 15 bases between. The CDR3 has 15 residues. Germline CDR1 MGHRA, CDR2 YSYEKL. The CDR3 nucleotides read TGCGCCAGCAGCTCTCGACTTCATCCGTACAATGAGCAGTTCTTC. Its protein product is CASSSRLHPYNEQFF.

V usage is TRBV6-5 and J usage is TRBJ1-3; D is uncertain. The germline CDR1 and CDR2 sequences are MNHEY and SVGAGI. V was cut by 0 bases and J by 0 bases, with 9 bases left in between. This CDR3 has 16 amino acids. The CDR3 protein is CASSYSVPVSGNTIYF. CDR3 DNA: TGTGCCAGCAGTTACTCGGTGCCGGTCTCTGGAAACACCATATATTTT.

J is TRBJ2-3 and V is TRBV19; 10 bases agree with TRBD2. J lost 6 bases, V lost 5 bases, and 5 bases had no gene match. The V gene's germline CDR1 is LNHDA and CDR2 SQIVND (reference sequence). The CDR3 covers 14 residues. The DNA of the CDR3 is TGTGCCAGTAGTCCCCTAGCGGGAGTGGATACGCAGTATTTT. It codes for CASSPLAGVDTQYF.

The V call is TRBV5-4, the J call TRBJ1-6; D unclear. The germline gives CDR1 SGHNT, CDR2 YYREEE (reference sequence). V was pared by 4 bases and J by 6 bases, with 20 bases between. The CDR3 extends over 17 amino acids. CDR3 sequence: CASSAGLKGSLNSPLHF. The CDR3 coding sequence is TGTGCCAGCAGCGCGGGCCTGAAAGGGTCGCTTAATTCACCCCTCCACTTT.

In this sample, this clone turned up once. This sequence joins TRBV7-9 and TRBJ1-1; D perhaps matches TRBD1 (5 bases). Trimming pared 2 bases from V and 4 bases from J, leaving 11 bases between. Germline assignment: CDR1 SEHNR and CDR2 FQNEAQ (reference sequence). The CDR3 consists of 14 residues. The DNA for the CDR3 is TGTGCCAGCAGCTTACAGGGCGGCGGCACTGAAGCTTTCTTT. This encodes CASSLQGGGTEAFF.

The V call is TRBV7-9, the J call TRBJ1-6, with 7 bases matching TRBD1. CDR3 size: 15 residues. The V gene's germline CDR1 is SEHNR and CDR2 FQNEAQ (reference sequence). V shed 1 base and J 9 bases; nucleotides not matched to a gene: 6. The CDR3, as DNA: TGTGCCAGCAGCTTAGACAGGGGTGGCGGTTCACCCCTCCACTTT. Translation: CASSLDRGGGSPLHF.

The chain links TRBV9 to TRBJ2-7; 9 bases match TRBD1. Per germline, CDR1 SGDLS and CDR2 YYNGEE. The J segment lost 6 bases and the V segment lost 2 bases, leaving 6 bases of the junction unmatched. CDR3 length: 14 amino acids. CDR3 DNA: TGTGCCAGCAGCGTGGACAGGGGAGAACTCGAGCAGTACGTC. This codes for CASSVDRGELEQYV.

The chain couples TRBV6-5 to TRBJ1-2; D remains ambiguous. The germline V gene has CDR1 MNHEY and CDR2 SVGAGI. Trimming pared 3 bases from V and 6 bases from J, leaving 11 bases between. CDR3 size: 13 residues. CDR3: CASSYLQFNGYTF. For the CDR3, the DNA is TGTGCCAGCAGTTATCTACAGTTTAATGGCTACACCTTC.

The rearrangement joins TRBV29-1 to TRBJ1-2, with D possibly TRBD1 on 5 matching bases. Germline loops: CDR1 SQVTM, CDR2 ANQGSEA. The germline V and J ends were trimmed by 7 bases and 7 bases, with 19 bases remaining between them. The CDR3 is 13 amino acids. This chain's CDR3 is CSGGDANAGGYTF. CDR3 DNA sequence: TGCAGCGGCGGGGACGCAAACGCGGGTGGCTACACCTTC.

This rearrangement joins TRBV7-9 to TRBJ1-4, with D perhaps matching TRBD1 (5 bases). V was clipped by 5 bases and J by 7 bases, with 23 bases between them. Germline V gene data show CDR1 as SEHNR and CDR2 as FQNEAQ (reference sequence). This CDR3 contains 17 residues. DNA for the CDR3: TGTGCCAGCAGCCAACCGATGGGGGAGGGGCTTGGTGAAAAACTGTTTTTT. Protein product: CASSQPMGEGLGEKLFF.

The genes are TRBV18 and TRBJ1-4, with D tentatively TRBD1 (5 bases). The V and J ends lost 2 bases and 0 bases respectively, with 7 bases between them. The CDR3 runs to 15 residues. From germline, CDR1 is KGHSH and CDR2 LQKENI. The CDR3 DNA follows: TGTGCCAGCTCACCATGGGGGGCAACTAATGAAAAACTGTTTTTT. It translates to CASSPWGATNEKLFF.

The chain links TRBV20-1 to TRBJ1-1; D is undetermined. Germline values: CDR1 DFQATT, CDR2 SNEGSKA (reference sequence). This CDR3 spans 11 amino acids. V lost 5 bases to trimming and J lost 1 base, with 5 bases between them. CDR3 loop: CSAPRNTEAFF. CDR3 coding DNA: TGCAGTGCTCCCAGGAACACTGAAGCTTTCTTT.

The chain has TRBV19 and TRBJ2-2, with 9 bases that match TRBD1. Per the germline V gene, CDR1 is LNHDA and CDR2 is SQIVND (reference sequence). The CDR3 length is 16 residues. V shed 7 bases and J 6 bases; nucleotides not matched to a gene: 12. The CDR3 sequence is CASKGAQGTGSGELFF. Here the CDR3 DNA reads TGTGCCAGTAAGGGGGCCCAGGGGACAGGGTCCGGGGAGCTGTTTTTT.

This clone was picked up one time. The V call is TRBV27, the J call TRBJ2-3; the D gene is possibly TRBD1 (6 bases). CDR1 and CDR2 (germline): MNHEY, SMNVEV (reference sequence). V dropped 4 bases and J dropped 0 bases, with 23 bases sitting between them. The CDR3 loop spans 19 amino acids. The CDR3 reads CASSYLGQGRPASTDTQYF. CDR3 nucleotides: TGTGCCAGCAGTTACCTCGGGCAGGGGCGCCCAGCTAGCACAGATACGCAGTATTTT.

This chain joins TRBV7-2 and TRBJ1-2, with 10 bases matching TRBD1. There are 17 residues in the CDR3. CDR1 and CDR2 from the germline V gene are SGHTA and FQGNSA. V trimming: 3 bases; J trimming: 3 bases; junction bases outside the gene matches: 10. The CDR3 sequence is CASSFDPRTGGDYGYTF. Here the CDR3 DNA reads TGTGCCAGCAGCTTTGACCCCCGGACAGGGGGGGACTATGGCTACACCTTC.

The chain links TRBV28 to TRBJ1-2; no clear D. The CDR3 runs 14 residues. The V end was cut by 2 bases, the J end by 4 bases, with 11 bases between. CDR1 MDHEN and CDR2 SYDVKM come from the germline V gene. CDR3 in amino acids: CASSLAGPPYGYTF. The CDR3 coding sequence is TGTGCCAGCAGTTTAGCAGGTCCACCCTATGGCTACACCTTC.

V gene TRBV11-2 combines with J gene TRBJ2-1; 10 bases agree with TRBD2. Germline lookup yields CDR1 SGHAT and CDR2 FQNNGV. The CDR3 is 15 amino acids. Unmatched junction bases numbered 3, after V lost 3 bases and J lost 4 bases. CDR3 DNA sequence: TGTGCCAGCAGCTTTGGACTAGCGGAATACAATGAGCAGTTCTTC. Its translation is CASSFGLAEYNEQFF.

This sequence joins TRBV4-3 and TRBJ2-2; 13 nucleotides align to TRBD2. V lost 3 bases, J lost 2 bases, and 15 bases stayed unmatched. Germline-derived CDR1 and CDR2 are LGHNA and YSLEER. The CDR3 is 21 amino acids. The DNA for the CDR3 is TGCGCCAGCAGCCACGGGACGCCGGGACTAGCGGGACCCATTAACACCGGGGAGCTGTTTTTT. Encoded protein: CASSHGTPGLAGPINTGELFF.

The rearrangement joins TRBV29-1 to TRBJ2-5, with 10 bases aligning to TRBD2. Germline values: CDR1 SQVTM, CDR2 ANQGSEA. The CDR3 consists of 14 residues. The junction had 7 bases not matched to a gene; V was cut back by 6 bases and J by 3 bases. CDR3 sequence: CSVAGTSVEETQYF. The CDR3 coding sequence is TGCAGCGTGGCCGGGACTAGCGTGGAAGAGACCCAGTACTTC.

The V gene is TRBV7-8, the J gene TRBJ2-7; 7 bases match TRBD2. From germline, CDR1 is SGHVS and CDR2 FQNEAQ. The trim removed 4 bases at V and 0 bases at J, leaving 3 bases unmatched. The CDR3 sequence is 14 residues long. The CDR3 region is CASSWRTSSYEQYV. The CDR3 region has the DNA TGTGCCAGCAGCTGGAGGACTAGCTCCTACGAGCAGTACGTC.